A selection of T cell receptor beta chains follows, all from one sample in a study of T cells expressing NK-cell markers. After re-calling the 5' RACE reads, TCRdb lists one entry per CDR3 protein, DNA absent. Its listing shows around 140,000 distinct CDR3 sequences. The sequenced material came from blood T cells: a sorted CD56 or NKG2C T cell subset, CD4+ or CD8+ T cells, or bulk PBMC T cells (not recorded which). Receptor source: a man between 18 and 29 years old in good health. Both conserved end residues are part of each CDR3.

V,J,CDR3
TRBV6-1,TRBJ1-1,CASTPLGTLNTEAFF
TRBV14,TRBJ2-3,CASSQDPPGSTDTQYF
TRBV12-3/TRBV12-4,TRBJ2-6,CASSLDPWREINSGANVLTF
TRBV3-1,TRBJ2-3,CASSQLGTDTQYF
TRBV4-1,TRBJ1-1,CASSQVKGAGGLGAFF
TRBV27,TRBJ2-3,CASSPGTQVSTDTQYF
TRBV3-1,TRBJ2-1,CASSQEFGGGVGYNEQFF
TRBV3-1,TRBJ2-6,CASSPGLAGGFAGANVLTF
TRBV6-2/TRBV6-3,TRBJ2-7,CASSFLYQVPLNEQYF
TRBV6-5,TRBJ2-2,CASKDYTGELFF
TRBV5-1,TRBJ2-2,CASSFWRENTGELFF
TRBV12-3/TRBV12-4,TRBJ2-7,CASIPPLAGGDEQYF
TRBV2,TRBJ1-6,CASLRDSSYNSPLHF
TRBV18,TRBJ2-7,CASSQERQGTYEQYF
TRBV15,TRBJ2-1,CATSTPDTGNNEQFF
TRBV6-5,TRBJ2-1,CASSYKGTNEQFF
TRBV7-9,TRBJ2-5,CASSLSPGGRETQYF
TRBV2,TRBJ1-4,CAGNRGYGTNEKLFF
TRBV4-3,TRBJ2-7,CASSQDAPSEQYF
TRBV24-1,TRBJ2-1,CATSAISGRSYNEQFF
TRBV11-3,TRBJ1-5,CASSLGVGMGPRVDQPQHF
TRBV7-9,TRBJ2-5,CASGYLRRALEGETQYF
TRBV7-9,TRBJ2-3,CASISLAGEPDTQYF
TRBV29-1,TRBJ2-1,CSVGALAGDNEQFF
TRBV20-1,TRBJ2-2,CSALGQGENTGELFF
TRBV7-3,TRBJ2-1,CASSPLGPGEQFF
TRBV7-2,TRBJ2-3,CASSLEGQPRNTQYF
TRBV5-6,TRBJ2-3,CASSLEGQATDTQYF
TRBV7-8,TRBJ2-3,CASSSLLAGRTDTQYF
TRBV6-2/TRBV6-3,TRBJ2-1,CASSTGGQGNEQFF
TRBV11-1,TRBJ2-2,CASSSLDGTSGRRAGELFF
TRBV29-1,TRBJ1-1,CSELRAAEAFF
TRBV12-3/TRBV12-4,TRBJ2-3,CASRLRGTAMTDTQYF
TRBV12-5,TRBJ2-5,CASGGPGEETQYF
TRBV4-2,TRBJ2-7,CASSHAGGPGYEQYF
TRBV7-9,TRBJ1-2,CASPPLRGYTF
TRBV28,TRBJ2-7,CASSFIRGGSYEQYF
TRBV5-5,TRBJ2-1,CASSLTGSYNEQFF